The sequence of this TCR beta chain was determined in a study of cytomegalovirus exposure and HLA in healthy donors. Sequenced by immunoSEQ multiplex PCR; TCRdb stores in-frame clones only, minus some. The sample carries 210,000 or so clones, roughly 88% recorded once. Per the germline V gene, CDR1 is SNHLY and CDR2 is FYNNEI. CDR3 length: 14 residues. V gave up 8 bases and J gave up 0 bases; unmatched junction bases: 4. Sequencing used PBMCs. This sequence originates from a woman between 18 and 29 years old in good health and CMV-seronegative. The gene calls are TRBV2 and TRBJ2-1; 7 bases match TRBD2. The CDR3 is CASDREVSYNEQFF. The CDR3 DNA sequence: TGTGCCAGCGATCGGGAGGTCTCCTACAATGAGCAGTTCTTC.